Listed here are 20 T cell receptor beta chains from one sample, sequenced in a study of blood T cells in healthy people across ages. Together with a sample-barcoded 5' primer, a J-beta primer mix was included in a second PCR lasting about 7 to 12 cycles. TCRdb re-analysed the 5' RACE reads in MiXCR, keeping a single row per CDR3 protein. The table shows hundreds of thousands of distinct CDR3 sequences, with 43% occurring only once. Material for sequencing was blood. These receptors were taken from a woman aged 55-75 years in good health.

This chain joins TRBV4-2 and TRBJ2-3; D possibly uses TRBD1 or TRBD2 (5 bases each). The CDR3 covers 18 residues. V gave up 1 base and J gave up 2 bases, with 19 bases separating them. CDR1 is LGHNA, CDR2 YNFKEQ, per germline. For the CDR3, the DNA is TGTGCCAGCAGCCAAGTGGCATTCGGGGACCCACACACAGATACGCAGTATTTT. Translation gives CASSQVAFGDPHTDTQYF.

As DNA, the CDR3 is TGTGCCAGCAGCCAAGAAGCAGGGGTCCTGGGGGAGCAGTACTTC. Its translation is CASSQEAGVLGEQYF. The chain uses TRBV4-2 and TRBJ2-7, with D maybe TRBD1 (6 bases). Germline V gives CDR1 LGHNA, CDR2 YNFKEQ. CDR3 length equals 15 residues. V lost 0 bases and J 7 bases, leaving 16 bases between the germline ends.

Turning to this clonotype: One end of the junction does not line up with germline, which may come from a read error. The chain recombines TRBV11-3 with TRBJ2-3; D remains ambiguous. The germline gives CDR1 SGHNT, CDR2 YENEEA. The CDR3 loop spans 13 amino acids. CDR3 DNA sequence: TGTGCCAGCAGCGTAGATGGTTGGGGTACGCAGTATTTT. Residues: CASSVDGWGTQYF.

In its sample, this clonotype was seen a few times. The V call is TRBV5-1, the J call TRBJ2-6; 10 positions agree with TRBD2. This CDR3 is built from 18 residues. The J segment lost 0 bases and the V segment lost 1 base, leaving 4 bases of the junction unmatched. The germline CDR1 and CDR2 sequences are SGHRS and YFSETQ. The chain's CDR3 is CASSLSGREHSGANVLTF. In nucleotides, the CDR3 is TGCGCCAGCAGCTTGAGCGGGAGGGAACACTCTGGGGCCAACGTCCTGACTTTC.

This clonotype was detected only a few times. The genes are TRBV10-2 and TRBJ1-1; 10 nucleotides line up with TRBD1. V gave up 5 bases and J gave up 12 bases; unmatched junction bases: 9. Germline-derived CDR1 and CDR2 are WSHSY and SAAADI. This CDR3 contains 13 residues. Here the CDR3 DNA reads TGCGCCAGCAGTACCGAGGAGGGACAGGGGACTTTCTTT. Translating gives CASSTEEGQGTFF.

The rearrangement uses TRBV20-1 and TRBJ1-2; TRBD1 might be the D (6 bases). Germline V gene sequence: CDR1 DFQATT, CDR2 SNEGSKA (reference sequence). CDR3 length equals 15 residues. Trimming took off 3 bases at V and 4 bases at J, with 18 bases between the two ends. Here the CDR3 DNA reads TGCAGTGCTAGTCTGGGGGCACAAACTTCCTATGGCTACACCTTC. This sequence encodes CSASLGAQTSYGYTF.

The chain joins TRBV4-1 to TRBJ2-5; possibly TRBD1 or TRBD2 for D (7 bases each). The CDR3 loop spans 16 amino acids. V lost 5 bases and J 2 bases, leaving 18 bases between the germline ends. The germline V gene encodes CDR1 MGHRA and CDR2 YSYEKL. The DNA of the CDR3 is TGCGCCAGCAGCGGAAGCGGGGCAGGGGGGCAAGAGACCCAGTACTTC. Translation: CASSGSGAGGQETQYF.

This clonotype was detected a few times. The chain employs TRBV20-1 and TRBJ1-2; no definite D call. This CDR3 is built from 12 residues. From germline, CDR1 is DFQATT and CDR2 SNEGSKA (reference sequence). Trimming cost V 5 bases and J 2 bases, with 9 bases left between them. The CDR3 reads CSAATGNYGYTF. In DNA form, the CDR3 reads TGCAGTGCTGCGACGGGGAACTATGGCTACACCTTC.

This clonotype was seen a handful of times. The chain couples TRBV5-1 to TRBJ2-3; 13 nucleotides match TRBD2. Looked up from germline, CDR1 is SGHRS and CDR2 is YFSETQ. The CDR3 contains 18 residues. The V and J ends lost 4 bases and 1 base, in that order; junction bases with no gene match: 9. DNA of the CDR3: TGCGCCAGCAGCCTGGACTTCGGGACTAGCGGGGGCACAGATACGCAGTATTTT. It encodes CASSLDFGTSGGTDTQYF.

The genes are TRBV7-2 and TRBJ2-4; D possibly corresponds to TRBD2 (6 bases). The CDR3 extends over 11 amino acids. CDR1 and CDR2 from the germline V gene are SGHTA and FQGNSA. This chain's CDR3 is CGGLAKNIQYF. The DNA of the CDR3 is TGTGGGGGACTAGCCAAAAACATTCAGTACTTC.

This clonotype was counted between two and nine times. The germline gene is not matched at one end of the junction; a read error may be the cause. The V call is TRBV7-7, the J call TRBJ2-4; D is possibly TRBD2 (6 bases). The DNA end is a closer match to TRBJ2-5, so the J assignment may be wrong. Germline V lookup: CDR1 SSHAT, CDR2 FNYEAQ (reference sequence). The CDR3 length is 15 residues. The CDR3 nucleotides are TGTGCTAGCAGCACGAACGGGAGCCCTGGGGAGACCCAGTACTTC. Amino acids: CASSTNGSPGETQYF.

A remark on this clonotype: At one end, the junction sequence differs from germline, possibly due to a read error. The J gene is TRBJ2-1, the V gene TRBV11-2; maybe TRBD2 (5 bases). The CDR3 runs 11 residues. Germline values: CDR1 SGHAT, CDR2 FQNNGV. In nucleotides, the CDR3 is TGTGCCAGCGGCTTAGGCAGAGAGGGGTTCTTC. It specifies CASGLGREGFF.

This clonotype came up a few times. CDR3 bases: TGTGCCAGCAGTTTTCTGAAAGCGGGAGAAGAGACCCAGTACTTC. Protein sequence: CASSFLKAGEETQYF. The J gene is TRBJ2-5, the V gene TRBV12-3 or TRBV12-4; 8 bases align to TRBD2. The CDR3 extends over 15 amino acids. Trimming removed 3 bases from V and 3 bases from J; junction bases left unmatched: 6.

The rearrangement links TRBV3-1 to TRBJ1-1, with no clear D. V lost 0 bases and J lost 8, with 13 bases in between. CDR1 is LGHDT, CDR2 YNNKEL, per germline (reference sequence). The CDR3 sequence is 14 residues long. The CDR3 loop reads CASSQDTSGLEAFF. In DNA form, the CDR3 reads TGTGCCAGCAGCCAAGATACTTCAGGACTAGAAGCTTTCTTT.

The gene calls are TRBV30 and TRBJ2-1; 8 bases are a match to TRBD1. Per the germline V gene, CDR1 is GTSNPN and CDR2 is SVGIG (reference sequence). The ends lost 4 bases at V and 5 bases at J; junction bases unmatched: 10. CDR3 length: 15 amino acids. The CDR3 DNA follows: TGTGCCTGGAACACTATCGGACAGGGAAACAATGAGCAGTTCTTC. This encodes CAWNTIGQGNNEQFF.

The V call is TRBV5-1, the J call TRBJ1-2; 8 bases agree with TRBD1. The CDR3 totals 14 residues. Germline V gene data show CDR1 as SGHRS and CDR2 as YFSETQ. V lost 4 bases and J lost 4; bases outside the gene matches: 6. The CDR3 is CASSIGQGGYGYTF. The CDR3 coding sequence is TGCGCCAGCAGCATTGGACAGGGCGGCTATGGCTACACCTTC.

This clonotype was seen more than once but under ten times. This sequence joins TRBV24-1 and TRBJ2-1, with a possible D match to TRBD1 (6 bases). CDR3 size: 12 residues. CDR1 and CDR2 (germline): KGHDR, SFDVKD. Trimming removed 9 bases from V and 4 bases from J, with 9 bases in between. CDR3 protein: CATAGQYNEQFF. For the CDR3, the DNA is TGTGCCACCGCTGGACAGTACAATGAGCAGTTCTTC.

This clonotype was observed at least ten times. The chain couples TRBV12-3 or TRBV12-4 to TRBJ2-5; the D gene could be TRBD1 or TRBD2 (5 bases each). CDR3 length equals 11 residues. V lost 8 bases and J 2 bases, leaving 6 bases between the germline ends. The CDR3 DNA reads TGTGCCAGCGGGGGTCAAGAGACCCAGTACTTC. Its protein is CASGGQETQYF.

There are a few counts of this clonotype. This chain links TRBV29-1 with TRBJ2-5, with a possible D match to TRBD2 (6 bases). V was trimmed by 6 bases and J by 11 bases, leaving 25 bases between them. Germline CDR1 and CDR2: SQVTM and ANQGSEA. The CDR3 is made up of 14 amino acids. CDR3: CSVAGDSRWNEQYF. The CDR3 DNA sequence: TGCAGCGTGGCCGGGGACTCCCGATGGAATGAGCAGTACTTC.

This clonotype was detected only a few times. The chain uses TRBV18 and TRBJ2-3; D may be TRBD1 (5 bases). V lost 0 bases to trimming and J lost 0 bases, with 13 bases between them. The CDR3 spans 17 residues. Germline V gives CDR1 KGHSH, CDR2 LQKENI. DNA of the CDR3: TGTGCCAGCTCACCACCAATAAGGGGCCTTAGCACAGATACGCAGTATTTT. Translated: CASSPPIRGLSTDTQYF.